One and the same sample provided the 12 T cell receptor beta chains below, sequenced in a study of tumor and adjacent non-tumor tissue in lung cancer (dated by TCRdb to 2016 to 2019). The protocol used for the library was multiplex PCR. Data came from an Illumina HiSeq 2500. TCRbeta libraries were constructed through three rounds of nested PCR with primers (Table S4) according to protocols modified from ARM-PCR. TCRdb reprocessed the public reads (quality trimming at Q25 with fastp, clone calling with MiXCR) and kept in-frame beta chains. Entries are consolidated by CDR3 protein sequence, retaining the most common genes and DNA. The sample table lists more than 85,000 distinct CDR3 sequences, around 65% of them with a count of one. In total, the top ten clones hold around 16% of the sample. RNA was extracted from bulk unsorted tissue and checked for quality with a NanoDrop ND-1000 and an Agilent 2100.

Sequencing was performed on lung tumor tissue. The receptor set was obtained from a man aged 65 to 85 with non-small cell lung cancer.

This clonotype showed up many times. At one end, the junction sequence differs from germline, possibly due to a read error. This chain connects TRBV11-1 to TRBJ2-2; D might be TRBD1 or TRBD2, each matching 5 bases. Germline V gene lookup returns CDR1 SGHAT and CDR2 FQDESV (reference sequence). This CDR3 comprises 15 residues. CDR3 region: CASSSATANTGELSF. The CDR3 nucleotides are TGTGCCAGCAGCTCGGCGACAGCGAACACCGGGGAGCTGTCTTTT. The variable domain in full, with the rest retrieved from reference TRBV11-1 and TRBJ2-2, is EAEVAQSPRYKITEKSQAVAFWCDPISGHATLYWYRQILGQGPELLVQFQDESVVDDSQLPKDRFSAERLKGVDSTLKIQPAELGDSAMYLCASSSATANTGELSFGEGSRLTVL.

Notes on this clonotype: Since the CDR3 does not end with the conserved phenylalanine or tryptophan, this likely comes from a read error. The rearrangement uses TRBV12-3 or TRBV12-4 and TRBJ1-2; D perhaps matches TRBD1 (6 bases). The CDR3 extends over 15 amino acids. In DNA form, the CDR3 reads TGTGCCAGCAGTCTCCAGACAGGAGCTAATTATGGCTACACCGTC. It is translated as CASSLQTGANYGYTV.

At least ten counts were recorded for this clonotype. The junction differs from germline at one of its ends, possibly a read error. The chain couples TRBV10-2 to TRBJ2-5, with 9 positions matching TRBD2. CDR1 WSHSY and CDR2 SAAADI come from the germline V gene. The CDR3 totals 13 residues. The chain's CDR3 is CAGRAGGQETQYF. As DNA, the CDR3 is TGCGCCGGCAGAGCGGGGGGCCAAGAGACCCAGTACTTC.

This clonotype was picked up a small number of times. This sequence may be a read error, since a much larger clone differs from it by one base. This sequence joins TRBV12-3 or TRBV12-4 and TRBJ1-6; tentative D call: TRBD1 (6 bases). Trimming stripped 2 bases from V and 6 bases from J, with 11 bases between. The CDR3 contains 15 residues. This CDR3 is CASSLNRVTNSPLHF. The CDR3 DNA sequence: TGTGCCAGCAGTTTAAACAGGGTAACTAATTCACCCCTCCACTTT.

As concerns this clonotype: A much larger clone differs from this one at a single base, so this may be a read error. CDR3 in DNA: TGCAGTGTTAGGGGTCTGGGCTCTAACACTGAAGCTTTCTTT. Protein: CSVRGLGSNTEAFF. V usage is TRBV20-1 and J usage is TRBJ1-1; TRBD1 is a possible D gene (5 bases). Germline-derived CDR1 and CDR2 are DFQATT and SNEGSKA (reference sequence). This CDR3 has 14 amino acids. The V and J ends lost 7 bases and 2 bases respectively, with 17 bases between them.

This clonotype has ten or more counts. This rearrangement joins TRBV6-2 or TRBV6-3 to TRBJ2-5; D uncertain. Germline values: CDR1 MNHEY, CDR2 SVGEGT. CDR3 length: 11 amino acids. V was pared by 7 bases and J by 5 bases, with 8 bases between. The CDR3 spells CASTYGETQYF. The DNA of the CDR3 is TGTGCCAGCACCTACGGGGAGACCCAGTACTTC.

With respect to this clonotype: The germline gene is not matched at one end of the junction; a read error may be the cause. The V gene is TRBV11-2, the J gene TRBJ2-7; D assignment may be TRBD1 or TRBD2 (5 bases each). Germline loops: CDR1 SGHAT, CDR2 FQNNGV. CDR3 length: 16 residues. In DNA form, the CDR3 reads TGTGCCAGCGGCTTATCAGGGAAGGAGAGGGTGAGCGAGCAGTACTTT. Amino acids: CASGLSGKERVSEQYF.

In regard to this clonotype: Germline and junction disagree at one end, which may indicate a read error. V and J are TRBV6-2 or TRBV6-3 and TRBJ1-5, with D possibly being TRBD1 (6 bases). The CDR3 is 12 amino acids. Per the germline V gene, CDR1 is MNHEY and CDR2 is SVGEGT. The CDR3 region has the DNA TGTGCTAGCAGAACAGGGCCGGAGTCCCAGCATTTT. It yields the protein CASRTGPESQHF.

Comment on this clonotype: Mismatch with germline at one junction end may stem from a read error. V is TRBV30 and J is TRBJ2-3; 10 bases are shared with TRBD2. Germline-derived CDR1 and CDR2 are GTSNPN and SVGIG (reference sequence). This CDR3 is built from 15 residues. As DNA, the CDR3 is TGTGCCTGGAGTAGACTAGCGGGTAGCACAGATACGCAGTTTTTT. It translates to CAWSRLAGSTDTQFF. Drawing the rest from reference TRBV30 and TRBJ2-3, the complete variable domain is SQTIHQWPATLVQPVGSPLSLECTVEGTSNPNLYWYRQAAGRGLQLLFYSVGIGQISSEVPQNLSASRPQDRQFILSSKKLLLSDSGFYLCAWSRLAGSTDTQFFGPGTRLTVL.

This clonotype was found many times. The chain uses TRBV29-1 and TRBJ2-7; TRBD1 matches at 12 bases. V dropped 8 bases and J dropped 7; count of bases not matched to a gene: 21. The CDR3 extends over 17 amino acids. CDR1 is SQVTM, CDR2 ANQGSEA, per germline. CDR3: CSPRGIPGDRGPREQYF. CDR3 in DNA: TGCAGCCCAAGGGGTATACCGGGGGACAGGGGGCCGCGAGAGCAGTACTTC.

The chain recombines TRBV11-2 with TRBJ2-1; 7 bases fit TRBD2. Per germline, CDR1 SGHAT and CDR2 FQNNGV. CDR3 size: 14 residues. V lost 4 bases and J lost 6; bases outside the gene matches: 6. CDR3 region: CASSSDGGGNEQFF. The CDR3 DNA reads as TGTGCCAGCAGCTCTGATGGGGGGGGCAATGAGCAGTTCTTC.

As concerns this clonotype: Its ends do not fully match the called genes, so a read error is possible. CDR3 residues: CDSSSGTGSYEQCF. The CDR3 nucleotides read TGTGACAGCAGTTCTGGGACAGGCTCCTACGAGCAGTGCTTC. The chain couples TRBV6-5 to TRBJ2-7, with TRBD1 matching 8 bases. The germline V gene has CDR1 MNHEY and CDR2 SVGAGI. The CDR3 runs 14 residues.